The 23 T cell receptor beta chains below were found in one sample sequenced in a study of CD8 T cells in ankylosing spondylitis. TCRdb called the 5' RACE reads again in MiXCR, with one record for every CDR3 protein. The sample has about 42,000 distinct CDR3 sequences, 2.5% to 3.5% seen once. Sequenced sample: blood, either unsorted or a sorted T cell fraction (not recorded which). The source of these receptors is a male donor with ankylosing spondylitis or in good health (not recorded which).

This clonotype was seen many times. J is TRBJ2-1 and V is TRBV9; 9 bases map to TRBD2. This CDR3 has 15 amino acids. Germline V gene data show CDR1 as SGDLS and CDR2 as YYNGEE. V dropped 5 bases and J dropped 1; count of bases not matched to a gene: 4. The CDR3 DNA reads TGTGCCAGCAGTCGGCGGGAGGGATCCTACAATGAGCAGTTCTTC. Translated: CASSRREGSYNEQFF.

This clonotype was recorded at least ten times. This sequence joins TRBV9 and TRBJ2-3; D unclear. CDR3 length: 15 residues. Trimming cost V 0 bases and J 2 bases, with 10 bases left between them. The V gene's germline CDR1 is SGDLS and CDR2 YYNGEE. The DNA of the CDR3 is TGTGCCAGCAGCGTAGCGGCAGGAATCACAGATACGCAGTATTTT. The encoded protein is CASSVAAGITDTQYF.

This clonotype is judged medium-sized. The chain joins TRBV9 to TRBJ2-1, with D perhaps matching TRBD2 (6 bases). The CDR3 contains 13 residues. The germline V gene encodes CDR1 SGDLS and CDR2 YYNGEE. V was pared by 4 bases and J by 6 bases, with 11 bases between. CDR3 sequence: CASSLTGGNEQFF. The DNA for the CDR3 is TGTGCCAGCAGCCTAACCGGGGGCAATGAGCAGTTCTTC.

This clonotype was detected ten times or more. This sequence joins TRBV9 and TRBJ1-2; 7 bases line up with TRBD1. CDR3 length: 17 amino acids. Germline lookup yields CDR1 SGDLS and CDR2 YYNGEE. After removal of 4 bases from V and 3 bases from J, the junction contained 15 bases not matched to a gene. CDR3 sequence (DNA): TGTGCCAGCAGCAAATTCTATACACAGGGGACTGACTATGGCTACACCTTC. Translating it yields CASSKFYTQGTDYGYTF.

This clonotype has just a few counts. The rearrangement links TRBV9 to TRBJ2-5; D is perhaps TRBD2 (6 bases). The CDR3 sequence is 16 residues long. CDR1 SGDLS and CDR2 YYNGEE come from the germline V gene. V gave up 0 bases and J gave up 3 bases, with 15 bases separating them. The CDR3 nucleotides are TGTGCCAGCAGCGTAGCTACCGGGGGAGCGGAAGAGACCCAGTACTTC. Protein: CASSVATGGAEETQYF.

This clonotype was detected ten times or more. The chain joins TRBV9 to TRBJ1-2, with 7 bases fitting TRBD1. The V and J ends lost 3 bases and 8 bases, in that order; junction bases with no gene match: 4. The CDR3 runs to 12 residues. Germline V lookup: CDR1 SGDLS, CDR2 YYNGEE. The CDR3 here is CASSGGGEGYTF. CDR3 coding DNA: TGTGCCAGCAGCGGAGGGGGCGAGGGCTACACCTTC. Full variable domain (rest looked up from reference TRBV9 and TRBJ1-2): DSGVTQTPKHLITATGQRVTLRCSPRSGDLSVYWYQQSLDQGLQFLIQYYNGEERAKGNILERFSAQQFPDLHSELNLSSLELGDSALYFCASSGGGEGYTFGSGTRLTVV.

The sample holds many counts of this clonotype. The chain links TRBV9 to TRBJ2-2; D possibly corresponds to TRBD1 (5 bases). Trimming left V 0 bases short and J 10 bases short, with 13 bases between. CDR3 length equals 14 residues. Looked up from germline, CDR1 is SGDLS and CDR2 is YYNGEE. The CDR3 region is CASSVGAGSEELFF. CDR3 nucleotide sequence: TGTGCCAGCAGCGTAGGAGCAGGGTCGGAGGAGCTGTTTTTT. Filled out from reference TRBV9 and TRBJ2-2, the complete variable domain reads DSGVTQTPKHLITATGQRVTLRCSPRSGDLSVYWYQQSLDQGLQFLIQYYNGEERAKGNILERFSAQQFPDLHSELNLSSLELGDSALYFCASSVGAGSEELFFGEGSRLTVL.

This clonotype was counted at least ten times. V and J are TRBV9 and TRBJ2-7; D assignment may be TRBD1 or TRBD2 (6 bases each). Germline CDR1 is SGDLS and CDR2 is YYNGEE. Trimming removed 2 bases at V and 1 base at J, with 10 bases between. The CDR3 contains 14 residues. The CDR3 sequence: CASSVSGQSYEQYF. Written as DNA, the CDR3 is TGTGCCAGCAGCGTTAGCGGACAGTCCTACGAGCAGTACTTC.

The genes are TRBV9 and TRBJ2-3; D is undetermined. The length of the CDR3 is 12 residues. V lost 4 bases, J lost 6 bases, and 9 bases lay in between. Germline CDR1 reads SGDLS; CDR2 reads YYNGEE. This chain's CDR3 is CASSPRPDTQYF. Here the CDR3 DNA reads TGTGCCAGCAGCCCGCGACCGGATACGCAGTATTTT. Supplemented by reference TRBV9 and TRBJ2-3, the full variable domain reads DSGVTQTPKHLITATGQRVTLRCSPRSGDLSVYWYQQSLDQGLQFLIQYYNGEERAKGNILERFSAQQFPDLHSELNLSSLELGDSALYFCASSPRPDTQYFGPGTRLTVL.

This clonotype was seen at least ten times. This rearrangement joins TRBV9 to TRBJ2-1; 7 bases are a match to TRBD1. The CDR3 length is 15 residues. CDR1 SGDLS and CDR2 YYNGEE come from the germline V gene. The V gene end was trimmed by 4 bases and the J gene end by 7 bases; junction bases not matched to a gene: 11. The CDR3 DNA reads TGTGCCAGCAGCACAACCAGGACAGGAGCGAATGAGCAGTTCTTC. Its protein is CASSTTRTGANEQFF. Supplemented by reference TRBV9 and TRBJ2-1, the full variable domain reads DSGVTQTPKHLITATGQRVTLRCSPRSGDLSVYWYQQSLDQGLQFLIQYYNGEERAKGNILERFSAQQFPDLHSELNLSSLELGDSALYFCASSTTRTGANEQFFGPGTRLTVL.

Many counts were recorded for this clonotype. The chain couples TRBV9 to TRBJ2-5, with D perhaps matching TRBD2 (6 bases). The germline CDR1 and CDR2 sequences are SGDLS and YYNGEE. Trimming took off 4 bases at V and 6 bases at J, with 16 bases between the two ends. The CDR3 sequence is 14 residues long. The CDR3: CASSSPQEGQTQYF. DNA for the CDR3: TGTGCCAGCAGCTCCCCCCAGGAGGGACAGACCCAGTACTTC.

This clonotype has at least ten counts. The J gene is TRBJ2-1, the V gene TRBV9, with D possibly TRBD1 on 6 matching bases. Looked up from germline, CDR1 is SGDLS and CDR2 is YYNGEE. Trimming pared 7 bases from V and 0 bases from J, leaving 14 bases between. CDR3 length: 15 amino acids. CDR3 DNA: TGTGCCAGCGGGCCCGGACAGAGCTCCTACAATGAGCAGTTCTTC. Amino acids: CASGPGQSSYNEQFF.

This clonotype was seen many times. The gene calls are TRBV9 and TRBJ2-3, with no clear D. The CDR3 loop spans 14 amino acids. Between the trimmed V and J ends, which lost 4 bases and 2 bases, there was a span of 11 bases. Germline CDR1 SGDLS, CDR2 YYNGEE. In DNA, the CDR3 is TGTGCCAGCAGCCATGAACGGCCCACAGATACGCAGTATTTT. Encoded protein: CASSHERPTDTQYF.

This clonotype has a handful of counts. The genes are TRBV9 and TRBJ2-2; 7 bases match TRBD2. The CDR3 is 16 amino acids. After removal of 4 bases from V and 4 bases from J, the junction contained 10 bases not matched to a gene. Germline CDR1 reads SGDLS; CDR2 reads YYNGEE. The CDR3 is CASSRSGDASTGELFF. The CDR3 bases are TGTGCCAGCAGCCGGAGCGGGGACGCCAGCACCGGGGAGCTGTTTTTT.

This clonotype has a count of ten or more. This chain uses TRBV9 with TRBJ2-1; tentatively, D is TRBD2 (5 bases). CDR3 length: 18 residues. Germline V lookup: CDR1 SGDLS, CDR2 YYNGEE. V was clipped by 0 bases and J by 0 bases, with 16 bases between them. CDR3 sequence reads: CASSVAADFQSSYNEQFF. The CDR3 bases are TGTGCCAGCAGCGTAGCTGCGGACTTCCAGAGCTCCTACAATGAGCAGTTCTTC.

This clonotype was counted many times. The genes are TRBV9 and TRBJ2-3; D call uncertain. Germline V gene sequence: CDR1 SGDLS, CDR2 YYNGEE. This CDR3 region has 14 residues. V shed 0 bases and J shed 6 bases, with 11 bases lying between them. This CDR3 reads CASSVDGVTDTQYF. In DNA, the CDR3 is TGTGCCAGCAGCGTAGATGGAGTCACGGATACGCAGTATTTT.

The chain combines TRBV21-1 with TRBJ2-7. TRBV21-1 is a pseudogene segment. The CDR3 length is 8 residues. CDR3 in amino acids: CASSKGWV. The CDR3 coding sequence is TGTGCCAGCAGCAAAGGTTGGGTC.

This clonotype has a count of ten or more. As DNA, the CDR3 is TGTGCCAGCAGCCCACAGGGGGATACGCAGTATTTT. This encodes CASSPQGDTQYF. The chain is built from TRBV9 and TRBJ2-3; 7 positions agree with TRBD1. After removal of 4 bases from V and 6 bases from J, the junction contained 2 bases not matched to a gene. CDR3 length equals 12 residues. Germline values: CDR1 SGDLS, CDR2 YYNGEE.

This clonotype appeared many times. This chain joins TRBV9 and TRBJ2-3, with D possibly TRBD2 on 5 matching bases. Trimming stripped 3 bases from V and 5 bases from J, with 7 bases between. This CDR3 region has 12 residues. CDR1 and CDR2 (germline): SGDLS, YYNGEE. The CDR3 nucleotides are TGTGCCAGCAGCGCCAGCGGAGATACGCAGTATTTT. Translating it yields CASSASGDTQYF.

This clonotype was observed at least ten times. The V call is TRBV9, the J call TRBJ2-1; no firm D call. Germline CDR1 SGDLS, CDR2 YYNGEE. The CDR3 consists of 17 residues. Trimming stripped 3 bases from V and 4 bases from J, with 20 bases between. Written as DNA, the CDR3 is TGTGCCAGCAGCGCTTCCGAAGCCAGGCGTATTTACAATGAGCAGTTCTTC. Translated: CASSASEARRIYNEQFF.

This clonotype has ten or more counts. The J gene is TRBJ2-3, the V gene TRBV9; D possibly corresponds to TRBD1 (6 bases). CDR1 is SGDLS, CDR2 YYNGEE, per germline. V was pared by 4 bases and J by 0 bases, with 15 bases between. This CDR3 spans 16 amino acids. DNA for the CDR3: TGTGCCAGCAGCCCCGCCGGGACAACTAGCACAGATACGCAGTATTTT. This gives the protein CASSPAGTTSTDTQYF.

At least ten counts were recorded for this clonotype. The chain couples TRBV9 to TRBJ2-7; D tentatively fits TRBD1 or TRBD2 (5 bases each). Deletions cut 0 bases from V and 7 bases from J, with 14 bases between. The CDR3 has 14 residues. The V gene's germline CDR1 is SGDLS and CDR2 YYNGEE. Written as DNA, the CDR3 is TGTGCCAGCAGCGTAGCTTTGGGGACCGTTGAGCAGTACTTC. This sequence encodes CASSVALGTVEQYF.

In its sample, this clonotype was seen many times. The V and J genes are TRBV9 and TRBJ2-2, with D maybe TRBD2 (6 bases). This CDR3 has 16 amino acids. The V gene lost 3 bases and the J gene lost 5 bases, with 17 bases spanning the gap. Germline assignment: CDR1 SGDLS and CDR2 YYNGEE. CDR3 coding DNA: TGTGCCAGCAGCGCCTTTCCGGGAGTAGGTACCGGGGAGCTGTTTTTT. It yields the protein CASSAFPGVGTGELFF.